The source of this T cell receptor beta chain is a study of T cell responses to AZD1222 COVID-19 vaccine. Measured with immunoSEQ multiplex PCR; TCRdb has only the in-frame clones, and not every one. The table records 150,000 to 160,000 clones, approximately 90% of them present only once. A single count supports this clone. The antigen is unknown. At one of its ends the junction is not consistent with the germline gene, which may arise from a read error. The same CDR3 arises from other DNA sequences in this sample as well. The CDR3 runs 16 residues. Germline CDR1 is SEHNR and CDR2 is FQNEAQ (reference sequence). Study-wide results and limits: Most donors were white British and more were female, and clonal diversity was possibly underestimated. Vaccine-associated CD4 TCRs spanned spike, dominant at 160-218 and 743-854.

This receptor was obtained from an adult in good health. The sample here was peripheral blood, taken on day 0 of AZD1222 vaccination. This chain uses TRBV7-9 with TRBJ2-1, with 10 bases matching TRBD1. CDR3 nucleotide sequence: TGTGCCAGTAGCTTAGCGTGGGACAGGGGTGTGAATGAGCAGTTCTTC. Translated, it gives CASSLAWDRGVNEQFF. Full variable domain (missing parts from reference TRBV7-9 and TRBJ2-1): DTGVSQNPRHKITKRGQNVTFRCDPISEHNRLYWYRQTLGQGPEFLTYFQNEAQLEKSRLLSDRFSAERPKGSFSTLEIQRTEQGDSAMYLCASSLAWDRGVNEQFFGPGTRLTVL.